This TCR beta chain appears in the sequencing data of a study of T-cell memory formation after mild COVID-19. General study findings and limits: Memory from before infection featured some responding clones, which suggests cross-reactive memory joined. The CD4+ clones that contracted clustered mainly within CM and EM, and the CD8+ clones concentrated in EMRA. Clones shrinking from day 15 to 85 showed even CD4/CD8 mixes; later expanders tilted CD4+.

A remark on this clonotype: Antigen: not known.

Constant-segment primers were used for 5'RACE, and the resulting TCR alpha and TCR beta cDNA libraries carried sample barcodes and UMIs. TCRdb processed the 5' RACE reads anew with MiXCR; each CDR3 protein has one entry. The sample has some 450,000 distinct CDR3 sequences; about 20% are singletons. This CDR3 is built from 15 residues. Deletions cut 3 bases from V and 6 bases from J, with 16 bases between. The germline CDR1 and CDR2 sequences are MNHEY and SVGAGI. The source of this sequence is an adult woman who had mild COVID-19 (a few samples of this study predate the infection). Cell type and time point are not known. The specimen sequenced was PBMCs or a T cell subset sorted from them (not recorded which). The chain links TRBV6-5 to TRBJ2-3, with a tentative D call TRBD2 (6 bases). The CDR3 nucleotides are TGTGCCAGCAGTTATGGCGGGAACGGCAAGGATACGCAGTATTTT. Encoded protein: CASSYGGNGKDTQYF.